This TCR beta chain was sequenced for a study of cytomegalovirus exposure and HLA in healthy donors. This CDR3 is built from 11 residues. Germline loops: CDR1 SQVTM, CDR2 ANQGSEA. Trimming stripped 5 bases from V and 7 bases from J, with 8 bases between. The study's findings and limits: Near-uniform donor sequencing depth was presumed by presence/absence analyses. A missense variant in DCLRE1C was later tied to TCR beta V- and J-gene trimming. Whilst most TCR sequences proved rare, a subset of public TCRs occurred across many donors.

On this clone itself: Its antigen is as yet unknown.

Researchers ran the PCR with 60 Vbeta and 13 Jbeta primers. Study processing details: About 11 million of 75 million to 85 million unique TCR beta chains were shared, per a later count. Clones were read by immunoSEQ multiplex PCR, and TCRdb kept only the in-frame ones, dropping some. The V and J calls and clone size are taken from that table; D and trimming were inferred from the DNA. The sample contains 150,000 or so clones, about 83% of which appear only once. This chain joins TRBV29-1 and TRBJ1-4, with unresolved D. The sample taken for sequencing was PBMCs. The TCR originated in a man aged 35 to 55 in good health and CMV-seropositive. The CDR3 loop reads CSVIHSEKLFF. In DNA, the CDR3 is TGCAGCGTTATCCACAGTGAAAAACTGTTTTTT.